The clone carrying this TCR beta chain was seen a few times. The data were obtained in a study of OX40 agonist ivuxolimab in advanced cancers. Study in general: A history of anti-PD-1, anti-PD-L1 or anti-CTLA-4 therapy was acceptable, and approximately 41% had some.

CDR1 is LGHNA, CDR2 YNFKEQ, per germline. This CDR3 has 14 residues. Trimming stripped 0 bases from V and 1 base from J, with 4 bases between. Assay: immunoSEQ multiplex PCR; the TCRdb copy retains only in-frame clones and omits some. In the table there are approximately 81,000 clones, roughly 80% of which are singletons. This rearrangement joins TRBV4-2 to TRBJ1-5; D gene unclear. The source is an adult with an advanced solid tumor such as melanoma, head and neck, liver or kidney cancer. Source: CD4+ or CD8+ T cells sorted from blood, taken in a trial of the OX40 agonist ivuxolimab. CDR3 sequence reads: CASSQEPSNQPQHF. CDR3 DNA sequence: TGTGCCAGCAGCCAAGAACCAAGCAATCAGCCCCAGCATTTT.